This T cell receptor beta chain emerged from a study of T cell responses to AZD1222 COVID-19 vaccine. The CDR3 contains 16 residues. V shed 0 bases and J shed 4 bases, with 15 bases lying between them. CDR1 is LGHDT and CDR2 is YNNKEL in the germline V gene (reference sequence). This clone was seen once. Antigen: not known. Generated by immunoSEQ multiplex PCR, the TCRdb table keeps only in-frame clones and is missing some. The sample lists about 150,000 clones; about 85% were seen once. Whole-study results and caveats: Just six AZD1222 recipients were seropositive at baseline.

This material consisted of peripheral blood, taken after recovery from COVID-19. The chain has TRBV3-1 (or the pseudogene TRBV3-2) and TRBJ1-2, with TRBD1 as a possible D gene (5 bases). The receptor was derived from an adult who had recovered from COVID-19. CDR3 in amino acids: CASSQDSNRPLYGYTF. CDR3 DNA sequence: TGTGCCAGCAGCCAAGATTCCAACAGGCCTCTCTATGGCTACACCTTC.